This T cell receptor beta chain emerged from a study of blood T cell repertoires in COVID-19 (dated by TCRdb to the early 2020s). A note on the overall study: Samples from collaborators originated in the United States, Italy and Spain and spanned both the acute and convalescent phases of COVID-19. The material from the prospective study consisted of cDNA or gDNA derived from T cells, B-cell-depleted T cells, or PBMCs. The dataset comprised deeply sampled blood TCRbeta repertoires from subjects exposed to, actively infected with, or recovered from COVID-19. The repertoires were released in a freely available public database meant as a resource for research on the immune response to SARS-CoV-2. Samples were obtained from the ongoing ImmuneRACE study (first 160 participants) and from 1,254 subjects provided by 6 global collaborators. The sample metadata nearly always contained a de-identified subject ID, COVID-19 status, age in years and sex. HLA class I and class II types, where available, came from metadata supplied by the sample provider rather than from assay-based typing.

What the study reported, not specific to this receptor: The quantity of clinical and demographic metadata differed by source and by participant and was supplied without curation.

TCRbeta CDR3 regions were amplified from genomic DNA by means of the immunoSEQ Assay, a bias-controlled multiplex PCR. The original pipeline was this. The number of nucleated cells in each sample was estimated by amplification of reference gene primers within the assay. Sequence reads were collapsed and filtered to measure the absolute abundance of every unique TCRbeta CDR3 rearrangement. For each sample, productive Simpson clonality was calculated by taking the square root of Simpson's diversity index across productive rearrangements. TCRdb took this table from immuneACCESS and kept in-frame rearrangements with V and J called. Such tables lack part of the clones; where checked against another copy, unresolved V genes explain under half of the gap, and the rest is unexplained. The V and J calls and clone size come from that table; D and trimming were worked out from the DNA. For this sample there are approximately 140,000 clones; 70% to 90% appear just once. Of the sample, roughly 3.4% is held by the ten largest clones.

In the prospective study, participants were roughly 18 to 95 years old, resided in about two dozen geographic areas of the United States, and were enrolled through a virtual design. In the prospective study, cohorts were assigned on the basis of participant-reported clinical history obtained from a screening survey and a study questionnaire. In the prospective study, mobile phlebotomists collected whole blood, serum and a nasopharyngeal or oropharyngeal swab from each participant. Participants in the prospective study had the option to provide additional blood draws and questionnaires over a roughly 2-month period. Before DNA extraction, prospective study blood samples were shipped either frozen or at room temperature. Of note for this clone: The antigen this receptor binds is unknown. There are no base qualities to consult, and no much larger clone falls within one base.

This TCR was sampled from a woman aged 45-59 years with acute COVID-19. Sequencing used PBMCs or T cells enriched from blood (not recorded which).

The CDR3 has the sequence CASSAGTEGNTIYF. Here is the DNA: TGCGCCAGCAGCGCCGGGACAGAAGGAAACACCATATATTTT. The receptor chain draws on TRBV5-1 and TRBJ1-3; the central 7 bases match TRBD1. Taken from cysteine to phenylalanine, the CDR3 has 14 residues. The CDR3 DNA has 42 bases and is translated from base 1. CDR1 SGHRS and CDR2 YFSETQ are derived from the germline V gene. After removal of 4 bases from V and 4 bases from J, the junction retains 5 bases not matched to a gene.